This section outlines one TCR beta chain sequence together with its context. Trimming removed 2 bases from V and 0 bases from J, with 11 bases in between. The CDR3 loop spans 15 amino acids. Germline V CDR1 and CDR2: SGHTS, YDEGEE. These data are taken from a study of T cells after posttransplantation cyclophosphamide. TCRdb's copy holds only in-frame clones and misses some; the assay was immunoSEQ multiplex PCR. The table records 20,000 to 25,000 clones, 85% to 90% of them present only once. Control samples came 1 year after myeloablative marrow transplants with methotrexate plus calcineurin inhibitor.

The chain employs TRBV5-8 and TRBJ1-2; weak D call: TRBD1 (5 bases). The material sequenced was PBMCs, taken just over 350 days after allogeneic stem cell transplant with calcineurin inhibitor and methotrexate. The TCR comes from a female patient in her thirties or forties who received an allogeneic stem cell transplant from an unrelated donor, was CMV-positive, and had acute and chronic GVHD. Some T cells may be the graft donor's. The chain's CDR3 is CASSFSGGTNYGYTF. CDR3 nucleotide sequence: TGTGCCAGCAGCTTTTCCGGGGGAACTAACTATGGCTACACCTTC.